This TCR beta chain stems from a study of blood T cell repertoires in COVID-19 (dated by TCRdb to about 2020). For context, the study as a whole: Samples from collaborators originated in the United States, Italy and Spain and spanned both the acute and convalescent phases of COVID-19. The prospective study material was composed of cDNA or gDNA derived from T cells, B-cell-depleted T cells, or PBMCs. Deeply sampled blood TCRbeta repertoires from subjects exposed to, actively infected with, or recovered from COVID-19 were included in the dataset. A freely available public database, intended as a resource for researchers studying the immune response to SARS-CoV-2, is where the repertoires were released. The samples were drawn from the first 160 participants of the ongoing ImmuneRACE study and from 1,254 subjects provided by 6 global collaborators. The sample metadata nearly always contained a de-identified subject ID, COVID-19 status, age in years and sex. Where available, HLA class I and class II types were taken from metadata supplied by the sample provider and were not determined by assay-based typing. The research as a whole found: The quantity of clinical and demographic metadata differed by source and by participant and was supplied without curation.

In the germline V gene, CDR1 corresponds to MGHRA and CDR2 to YSYEKL. At the junction V is shortened by 3 bases and J by 3 bases, with 20 bases in between. From cysteine to phenylalanine, the CDR3 is 18 amino acids long. Here the CDR3 DNA is all that survives: 54 bases in frame from base 1. The collaborating institutions used their own protocols to collect whole blood in K2EDTA tubes. For TCRbeta analysis, collaborators shipped samples as frozen whole blood, isolated PBMCs, or DNA extracted from either of those sample types. TCRbeta CDR3 regions were amplified from genomic DNA by means of the immunoSEQ Assay, a bias-controlled multiplex PCR. As for the authors' bioinformatics: Nucleated cell counts per sample were estimated from amplification of reference gene primers within the assay. To quantify the absolute abundance of each unique TCRbeta CDR3 rearrangement, sequence reads were collapsed and filtered. For each sample, productive Simpson clonality was calculated by taking the square root of Simpson's diversity index across productive rearrangements. TCRdb retrieved this table from immuneACCESS and kept in-frame rearrangements only. Not all clones are present; in checked studies, unresolved V genes account for under half, and no reason is known for the remainder. The V and J calls and clone size were taken over from that table, and D and trimming were inferred from the DNA. Here the sample has under 75,000 clones; about 91% occur a single time. 8% to 10% of the sample lies in the top ten.

With respect to this clone: The antigen it recognizes is unknown. Within one base of it there is no much larger clone, and no base qualities were kept.

The sequence derives from a man aged 50-59 years with active COVID-19. Material for sequencing was peripheral blood. The sequence joins TRBV4-1 to TRBJ2-2; the D gene is possibly TRBD1, with 6 bases matching. The CDR3 corresponds to CASSHPGHPSGDTGELFF. The DNA sequence reads TGCGCCAGCAGCCACCCGGGACACCCGTCCGGGGACACCGGGGAGCTGTTTTTT.